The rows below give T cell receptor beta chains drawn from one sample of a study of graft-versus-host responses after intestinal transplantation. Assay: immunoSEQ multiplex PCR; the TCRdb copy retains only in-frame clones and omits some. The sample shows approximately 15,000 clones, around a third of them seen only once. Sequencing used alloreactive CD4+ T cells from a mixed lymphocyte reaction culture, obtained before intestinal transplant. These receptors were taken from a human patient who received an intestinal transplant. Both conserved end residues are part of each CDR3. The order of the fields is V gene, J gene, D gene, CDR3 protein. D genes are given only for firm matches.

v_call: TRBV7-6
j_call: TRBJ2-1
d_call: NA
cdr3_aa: CASSSPRRISLMSLKNEQFF

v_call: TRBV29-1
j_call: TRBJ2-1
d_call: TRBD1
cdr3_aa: CSVSRTGGHNEQFF

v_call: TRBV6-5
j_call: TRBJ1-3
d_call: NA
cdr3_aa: CASSRPGGLNTIYF

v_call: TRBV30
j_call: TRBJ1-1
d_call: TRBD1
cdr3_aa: CAWSYYRQGSTEAFF

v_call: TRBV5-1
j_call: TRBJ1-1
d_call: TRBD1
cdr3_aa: CASSENRGQVWTEAFF

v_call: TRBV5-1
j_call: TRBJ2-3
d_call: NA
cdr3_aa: CASSLLASSSDTQYF

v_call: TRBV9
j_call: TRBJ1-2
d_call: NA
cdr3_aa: CASSGTVRPGYGYTF

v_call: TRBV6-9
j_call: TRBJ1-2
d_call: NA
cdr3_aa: CASSPTGTTTIYGYTF

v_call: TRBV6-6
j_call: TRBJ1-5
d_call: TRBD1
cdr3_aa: CASRQGTGMNQPQHF

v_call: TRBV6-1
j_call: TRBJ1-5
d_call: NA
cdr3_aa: CASSSRSNQPQHF

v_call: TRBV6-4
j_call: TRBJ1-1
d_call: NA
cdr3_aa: CASSYPGGSAVARTEAFF

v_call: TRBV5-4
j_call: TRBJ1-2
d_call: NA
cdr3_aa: CASSLDRSKSYTF

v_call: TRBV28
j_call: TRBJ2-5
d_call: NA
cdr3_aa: CASSFQGSGQETQYF

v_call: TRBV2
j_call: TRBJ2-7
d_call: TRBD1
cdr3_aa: CASRGQLLGYEQYF

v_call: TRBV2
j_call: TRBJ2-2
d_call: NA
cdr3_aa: CASSSPPNNQLTGELFF

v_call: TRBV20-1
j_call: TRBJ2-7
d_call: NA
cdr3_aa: CSANNRDEQYF

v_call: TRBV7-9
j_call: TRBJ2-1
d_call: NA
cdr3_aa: CASSPALGTASYNEQFF

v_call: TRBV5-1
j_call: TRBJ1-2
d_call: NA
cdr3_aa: CASSLVNSLFYGYTF

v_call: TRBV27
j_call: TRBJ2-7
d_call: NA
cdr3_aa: CASSYRRGNSYEQYF

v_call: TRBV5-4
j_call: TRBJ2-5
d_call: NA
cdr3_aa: CASSLEQWETQYF

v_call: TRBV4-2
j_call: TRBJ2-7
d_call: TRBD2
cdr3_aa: CASSQPGASGRAGEQYF

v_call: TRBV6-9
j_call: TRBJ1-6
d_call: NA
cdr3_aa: CASSYSGRDGSPLHF

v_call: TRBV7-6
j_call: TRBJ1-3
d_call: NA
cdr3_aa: CASSSIHRAGNTIYF

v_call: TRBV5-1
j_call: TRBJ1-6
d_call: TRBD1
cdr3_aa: CASRGTGGDSPLHF

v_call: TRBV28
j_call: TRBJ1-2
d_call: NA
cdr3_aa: CASSIDSNYGYTF

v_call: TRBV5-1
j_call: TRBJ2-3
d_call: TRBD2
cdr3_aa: CASSLPAGEADTQYF

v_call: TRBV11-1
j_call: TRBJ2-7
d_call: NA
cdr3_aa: CASSRPRGSYEQYF

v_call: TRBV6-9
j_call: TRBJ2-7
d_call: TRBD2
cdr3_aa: CASRLTSGSYEQYF

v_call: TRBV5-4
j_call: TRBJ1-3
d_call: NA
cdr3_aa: CASSPRPGLNTIYF

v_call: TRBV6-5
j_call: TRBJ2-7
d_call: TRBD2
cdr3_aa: CASSYERTSVYEQYF

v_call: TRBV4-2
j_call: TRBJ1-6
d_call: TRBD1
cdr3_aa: CASSLTGGNYNSPLHF

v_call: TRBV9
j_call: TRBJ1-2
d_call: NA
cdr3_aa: CASSVVGLEGYTF

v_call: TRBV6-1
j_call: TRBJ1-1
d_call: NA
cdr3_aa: CASSPLGRLNTEAFF

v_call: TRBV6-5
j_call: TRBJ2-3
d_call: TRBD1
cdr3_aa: CASRGTGRDTQYF

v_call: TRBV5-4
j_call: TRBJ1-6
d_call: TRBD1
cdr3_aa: CASSLVGTGANSPLHF

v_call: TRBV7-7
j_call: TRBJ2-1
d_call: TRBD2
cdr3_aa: CASSLSAGAAYNEQFF

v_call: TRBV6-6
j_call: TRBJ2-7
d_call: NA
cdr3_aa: CASSVGSREQYF

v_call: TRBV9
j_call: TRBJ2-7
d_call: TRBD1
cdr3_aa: CASSGTGYEQYF

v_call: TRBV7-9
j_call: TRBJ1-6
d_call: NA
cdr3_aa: CASSLFQAWRPLHF

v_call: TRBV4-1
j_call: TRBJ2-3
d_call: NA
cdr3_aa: CASSPLVGLTDTQYF

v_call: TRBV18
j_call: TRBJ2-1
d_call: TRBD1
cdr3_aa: CASSRAGGHEQFF

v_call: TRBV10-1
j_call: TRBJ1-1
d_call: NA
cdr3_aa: CASSIGPWGTEAFF

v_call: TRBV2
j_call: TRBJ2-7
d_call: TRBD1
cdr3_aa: CASSPGTGIYEQYF

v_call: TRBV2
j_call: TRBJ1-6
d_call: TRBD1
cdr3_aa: CASSVTGANSPLHF

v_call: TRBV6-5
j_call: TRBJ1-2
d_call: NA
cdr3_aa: CASIYGLSTNYGYTF

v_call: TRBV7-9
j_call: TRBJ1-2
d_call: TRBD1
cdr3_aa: CASSPSTGGYGYTF

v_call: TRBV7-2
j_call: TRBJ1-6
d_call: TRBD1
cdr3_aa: CASSLPGQELQSPLHF

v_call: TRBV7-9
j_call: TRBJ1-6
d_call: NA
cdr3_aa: CASSSYYRGGDNSPLHF

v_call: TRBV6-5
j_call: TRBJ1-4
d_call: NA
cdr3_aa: CASRRSPNEKLFF

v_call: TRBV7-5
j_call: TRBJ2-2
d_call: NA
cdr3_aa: CVRSLASEDTGELFF

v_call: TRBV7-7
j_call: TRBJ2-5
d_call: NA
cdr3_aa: CASSTSSTFGTQYF

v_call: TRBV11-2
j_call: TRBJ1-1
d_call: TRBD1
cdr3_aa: CASSQDRGTEAFF

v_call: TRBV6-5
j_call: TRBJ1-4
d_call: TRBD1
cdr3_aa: CASSRQGAGGLFF

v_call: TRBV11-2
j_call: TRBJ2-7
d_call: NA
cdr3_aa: CASSLVLARGPYEQYF

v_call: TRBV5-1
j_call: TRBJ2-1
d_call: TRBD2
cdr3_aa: CASSLVSGVIYNEQFF